This T cell receptor (beta chain) was recorded in a study of T cell responses to AZD1222 COVID-19 vaccine. Study context: Second-dose intervals of approximately 4 or approximately 12 weeks were pooled.

The table came from immunoSEQ multiplex PCR; TCRdb's copy has only in-frame clones and leaves some out. The table lists roughly 120,000 clones, about 90% of them singletons. Germline V gene sequence: CDR1 SGHRS, CDR2 YFSETQ. V was pared by 0 bases and J by 4 bases, with 11 bases between. The CDR3 is made up of 15 amino acids. Whole-study results and caveats: Donors in the cohort were predominantly white British and more often female, and clonal diversity was possibly underestimated. As reported, nearly half of all spike-specific TCRs target variant regions that are unmutated. All repertoire sampling was performed exclusively after the peak T cell response.

Details on this clone: Its antigen remains unidentified.

The chain uses TRBV5-1 and TRBJ1-3; D is undetermined. The receptor was derived from an adult in good health. Material: peripheral blood, obtained on day 0 of AZD1222 vaccination. The CDR3 sequence: CASSLAGPSGNTIYF. The DNA of the CDR3 is TGCGCCAGCAGCTTGGCCGGGCCCTCGGGAAACACCATATATTTT.